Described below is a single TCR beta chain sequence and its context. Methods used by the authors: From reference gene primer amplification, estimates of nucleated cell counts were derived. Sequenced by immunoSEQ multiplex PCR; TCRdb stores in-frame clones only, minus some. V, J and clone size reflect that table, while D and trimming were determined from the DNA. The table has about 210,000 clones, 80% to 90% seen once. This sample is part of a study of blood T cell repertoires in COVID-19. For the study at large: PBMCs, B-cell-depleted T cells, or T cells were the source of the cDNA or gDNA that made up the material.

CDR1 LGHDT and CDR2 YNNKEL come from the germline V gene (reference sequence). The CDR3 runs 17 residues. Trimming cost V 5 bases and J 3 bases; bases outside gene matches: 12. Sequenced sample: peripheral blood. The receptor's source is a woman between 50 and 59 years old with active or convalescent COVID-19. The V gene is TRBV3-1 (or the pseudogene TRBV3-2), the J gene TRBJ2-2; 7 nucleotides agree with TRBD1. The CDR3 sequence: CASSLSLGTADTGELFF. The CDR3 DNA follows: TGTGCCAGCAGCTTAAGTCTCGGGACAGCGGACACCGGGGAGCTGTTTTTT.